This entry lists 17 T cell receptor beta chains sequenced from one sample in a study of blood T cell repertoires in COVID-19 (dated by TCRdb to 2020 to 2021). The library was generated by the immunoSEQ multiplex PCR assay. The immuneACCESS repertoire file appears here via TCRdb, limited to in-frame rearrangements. These files lack a portion of the clones; in checked studies, under half of the deficit traces to unresolved V genes, and the cause of the others is not known. Within this sample are approximately 400,000 clones, with approximately 88% of them counted one time only. Of the sample, 10% to 15% falls within the top ten clones. Input material: peripheral blood. The source of these receptors is a woman aged 45-65 years with COVID-19, enrolled during active disease.

As to this clone: At one end the junction does not follow the germline gene, possibly because of a read error. This rearrangement joins TRBV30 to TRBJ2-1, with D possibly TRBD2 on 7 matching bases. From germline, CDR1 is GTSNPN and CDR2 SVGIG (reference sequence). The CDR3 contains 14 residues. CDR3 region: CAWSQGGGYDEQFF. DNA for the CDR3: TGTGCCTGGAGCCAAGGGGGGGGCTACGATGAGCAGTTCTTC. Drawing the rest from reference TRBV30 and TRBJ2-1, the complete variable domain is SQTIHQWPATLVQPVGSPLSLECTVEGTSNPNLYWYRQAAGRGLQLLFYSVGIGQISSEVPQNLSASRPQDRQFILSSKKLLLSDSGFYLCAWSQGGGYDEQFFGPGTRLTVL.

The table lists this clone with a count of one. The V call is TRBV28, the J call TRBJ1-4; D ambiguous. The CDR3 is 11 residues long. V was shortened by 8 bases and J by 8 bases, with 9 bases between the two germline ends. Per germline, CDR1 MDHEN and CDR2 SYDVKM. The chain's CDR3 is CASCLQEKLFF. The CDR3 DNA reads as TGTGCCAGCTGCTTACAAGAAAAACTGTTTTTT.

The chain couples TRBV12-2 to TRBJ2-1; the D call of TRBD2 is as the table states it, not checked on the DNA. TRBV12-2 is listed as a pseudogene. This CDR3 is 21 amino acids long. CDR3 sequence reads: CASRLVVGEKRGYPSYNEQFF. CDR3 nucleotides: TGTGCAAGTCGCTTAGTAGTGGGGGAGAAGCGGGGGTACCCCTCCTACAATGAGCAGTTCTTC.

Here the CDR3 reads CASGYRVTEAFF. CDR3 DNA: TGTGCCAGCGGGTACAGGGTCACTGAAGCTTTCTTT. This chain joins TRBV11-2 and TRBJ1-1; tentatively, D is TRBD1 (6 bases). Germline V CDR1 and CDR2: SGHAT, FQNNGV. V lost 8 bases, J lost 4 bases, and 11 bases lay in between. CDR3 length: 12 amino acids.

J is TRBJ2-5 and V is TRBV11-1; D remains unclear. V shed 1 base and J shed 2 bases, with 11 bases lying between them. The germline V gene has CDR1 SGHAT and CDR2 FQDESV (reference sequence). The CDR3 spans 15 residues. The CDR3 spells CASSLDSNPQETQYF. CDR3 bases: TGTGCCAGCAGCTTAGACAGCAACCCACAAGAGACCCAGTACTTC.

V is TRBV9 and J is TRBJ2-1; tentative D call: TRBD1 (6 bases). V lost 0 bases and J lost 7, with 11 bases in between. The CDR3 runs 14 residues. CDR1 is SGDLS and CDR2 is YYNGEE in the germline V gene. CDR3 sequence reads: CASSVEQGRNEQFF. The CDR3 DNA reads as TGTGCCAGCAGCGTAGAACAGGGACGAAATGAGCAGTTCTTC.

This chain connects TRBV12-5 to TRBJ1-2; no firm D call. This CDR3 contains 13 residues. Trimming took 1 base from V and 9 from J, leaving 12 bases between them. CDR1 and CDR2 from the germline V gene are LGHNT and FRNRAP. This CDR3 reads CASGLGRVSRYTF. CDR3 DNA: TGTGCTAGTGGTTTGGGCCGGGTCAGCCGCTACACCTTC.

This chain connects TRBV30 to TRBJ1-2; TRBD1 matches at 7 bases. CDR1 and CDR2 from the germline V gene are GTSNPN and SVGIG (reference sequence). The CDR3 length is 11 residues. Trimming at V came to 5 bases and at J to 11 bases, leaving 8 bases not matched to a gene. CDR3 DNA sequence: TGTGCCTGGTCGCTAACAGGGGCTTACACCTTC. Amino acid sequence: CAWSLTGAYTF.

This rearrangement joins TRBV24-1 to TRBJ1-5; 9 nucleotides align to TRBD1. This CDR3 is 15 amino acids long. Germline V gives CDR1 KGHDR, CDR2 SFDVKD. V gave up 4 bases and J gave up 3 bases; unmatched junction bases: 3. The CDR3 is CATSEGQGINQPQHF. Here the CDR3 DNA reads TGTGCCACCAGTGAGGGACAGGGAATCAATCAGCCCCAGCATTTT.

The genes are TRBV19 and TRBJ2-3, with 7 bases matching TRBD2. The V gene end was trimmed by 5 bases and the J gene end by 10 bases; junction bases not matched to a gene: 12. The CDR3 is 14 amino acids. The germline gives CDR1 LNHDA, CDR2 SQIVND (reference sequence). This CDR3 is CASSPDLGTTSQYF. The DNA for the CDR3 is TGTGCCAGTAGTCCCGACCTCGGGACTACCTCGCAGTATTTT.

This CDR3 reads CASSQSLRRELFF. The CDR3 DNA reads TGTGCCAGCAGCCAATCCTTGAGGAGGGAGCTGTTTTTT. The rearrangement uses TRBV3-1 (or the pseudogene TRBV3-2) and TRBJ2-2; D is undetermined. Trimming took 2 bases from V and 9 from J, leaving 10 bases between them. CDR3 size: 13 residues. Looked up from germline, CDR1 is LGHDT and CDR2 is YNNKEL (reference sequence).

The genes are TRBV12-5 and TRBJ1-1; the D gene is possibly TRBD1 (6 bases). Germline values: CDR1 LGHNT, CDR2 FRNRAP. The V end was cut by 4 bases, the J end by 5 bases, with 14 bases between. CDR3 length equals 14 residues. CDR3 nucleotide sequence: TGTGCTAGTGGTTACAGGGTAAGTGAGACTGAAGCTTTCTTT. Its protein product is CASGYRVSETEAFF.

The chain has TRBV30 and TRBJ1-1; D uncertain. Germline CDR1 GTSNPN, CDR2 SVGIG (reference sequence). V lost 5 bases to trimming and J lost 0 bases, with 10 bases between them. CDR3 length: 13 residues. CDR3 nucleotides: TGTGCCTGGTCGACGGGGATGAACACTGAAGCTTTCTTT. Its protein is CAWSTGMNTEAFF. Supplemented by reference TRBV30 and TRBJ1-1, the full variable domain reads SQTIHQWPATLVQPVGSPLSLECTVEGTSNPNLYWYRQAAGRGLQLLFYSVGIGQISSEVPQNLSASRPQDRQFILSSKKLLLSDSGFYLCAWSTGMNTEAFFGQGTRLTVV.

V gene TRBV19 combines with J gene TRBJ1-2, with D tentatively TRBD1 (5 bases). This CDR3 region has 14 residues. Germline V gene data show CDR1 as LNHDA and CDR2 as SQIVND (reference sequence). Between the trimmed V and J ends, which lost 2 bases and 7 bases, there was a span of 14 bases. The DNA of the CDR3 is TGTGCCAGTAGTATACAGGGAAGGGAACCTGGCTACACCTTC. Protein: CASSIQGREPGYTF.

DNA of the CDR3: TGTGCCAGCAGCTTAACGCGGGGGGGGAGCACAGATACGCAGTATTTT. It is translated as CASSLTRGGSTDTQYF. This chain connects TRBV13 to TRBJ2-3; 9 bases map to TRBD2. This CDR3 comprises 16 residues. Germline CDR1 reads PRHDT; CDR2 reads FYEKMQ (reference sequence). The V gene end was trimmed by 2 bases and the J gene end by 0 bases; junction bases not matched to a gene: 3. Based on the CDR3 plus reference TRBV13 and TRBJ2-3, the full variable domain is AAGVIQSPRHLIKEKRETATLKCYPIPRHDTVYWYQQGPGQDPQFLISFYEKMQSDKGSIPDRFSAQQFSDYHSELNMSSLELGDSALYFCASSLTRGGSTDTQYFGPGTRLTVL.

CDR3 DNA: TGCGCCAGCAGCGCGACGGGATCAACTAATGAAAAACTGTTTTTT. Its translation: CASSATGSTNEKLFF. This sequence joins TRBV5-1 and TRBJ1-4; D is unresolved. With 4 bases removed from V and 0 bases from J, the gap between germline ends came to 10 bases. The CDR3 has 15 amino acids. The germline V gene encodes CDR1 SGHRS and CDR2 YFSETQ.

The gene calls are TRBV30 and TRBJ2-7, with 7 bases identical to TRBD1. With 0 bases clipped from V and 3 bases from J, the junction kept 8 bases outside the gene matches. The CDR3 has 15 residues. CDR1 GTSNPN and CDR2 SVGIG come from the germline V gene (reference sequence). CDR3 DNA sequence: TGTGCCTGGAGTGTCCTCCGACAGGGAAGCTACGAGCAGTACTTC. It yields the protein CAWSVLRQGSYEQYF.